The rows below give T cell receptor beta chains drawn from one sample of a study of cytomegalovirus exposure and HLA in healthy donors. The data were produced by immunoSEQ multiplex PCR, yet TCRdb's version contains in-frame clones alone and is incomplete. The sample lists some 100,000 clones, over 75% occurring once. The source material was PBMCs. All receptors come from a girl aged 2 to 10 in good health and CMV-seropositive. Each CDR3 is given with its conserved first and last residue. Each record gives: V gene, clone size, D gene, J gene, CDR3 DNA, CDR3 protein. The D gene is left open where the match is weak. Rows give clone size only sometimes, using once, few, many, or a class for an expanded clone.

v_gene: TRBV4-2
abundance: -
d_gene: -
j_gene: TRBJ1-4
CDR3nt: TGTGCCAGCAGCCAAGATGCCGGGGGGAGTCCTGAAAAACTGTTTTTT
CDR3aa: CASSQDAGGSPEKLFF

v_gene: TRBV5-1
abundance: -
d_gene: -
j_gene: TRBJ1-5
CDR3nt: TGCGCCAGCAGCTTGGATCCTAATCAGCCCCAGCATTTT
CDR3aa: CASSLDPNQPQHF

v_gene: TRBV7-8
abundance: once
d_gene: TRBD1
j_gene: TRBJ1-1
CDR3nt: TGTGCCAGCAGCTTAGAAGGACAGGGTTACACTGAAGCTTTCTTT
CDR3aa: CASSLEGQGYTEAFF

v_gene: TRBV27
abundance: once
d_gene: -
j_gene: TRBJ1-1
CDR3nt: TGTGCCAGCAGTCCAGGACAGTTGAACACTGAAGCTTTCTTT
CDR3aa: CASSPGQLNTEAFF

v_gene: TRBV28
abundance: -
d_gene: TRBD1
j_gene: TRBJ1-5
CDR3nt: TGTGCCAGCAGTTCCCAGACAGGGACCCAGCCCCAGCATTTT
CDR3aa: CASSSQTGTQPQHF

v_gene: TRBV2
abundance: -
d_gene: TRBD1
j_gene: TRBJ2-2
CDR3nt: TGTGCCAGCAATACAGGGGGCGCTTATATGGGCGGGGAGCTGTTTTTT
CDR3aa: CASNTGGAYMGGELFF

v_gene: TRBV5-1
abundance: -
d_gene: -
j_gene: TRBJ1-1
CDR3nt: TGCGCCAGCAGCGAAGACCCAGGGGCAGGAACTGAAGCTTTCTTT
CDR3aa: CASSEDPGAGTEAFF

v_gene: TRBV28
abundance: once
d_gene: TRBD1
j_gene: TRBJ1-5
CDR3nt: TGTGCCAGCAGTTCGAGAGGATTTAGTGGACAGGGGTACCAGCCCCAGCATTTT
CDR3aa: CASSSRGFSGQGYQPQHF

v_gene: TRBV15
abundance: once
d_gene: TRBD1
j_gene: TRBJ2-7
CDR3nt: TGTGCCACCAGCAGCTCTTTGCAGGGGGCCTCCCTTTCCTACGAGCAGTACTTC
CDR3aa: CATSSSLQGASLSYEQYF

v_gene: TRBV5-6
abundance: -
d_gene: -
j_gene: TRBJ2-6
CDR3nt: TGTGCCAGCAGCTTTAGCTCTGGGGCCAACGTCCTGACTTTC
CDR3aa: CASSFSSGANVLTF

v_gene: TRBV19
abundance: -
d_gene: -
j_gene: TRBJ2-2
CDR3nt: TGTGCCAGCCTAAACAGGGCCGGGGAGCTGTTTTTT
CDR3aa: CASLNRAGELFF